Listed here is a single T cell receptor beta chain. Its antigen is still unknown. Base qualities are not provided; no much larger clone lies one nucleotide away. TCRbeta CDR3 regions were amplified from genomic DNA using the immunoSEQ Assay, a bias-controlled multiplex PCR. Per the original workflow: Nucleated cell counts per sample were estimated from amplification of reference gene primers within the assay. To quantify the absolute abundance of each unique TCRbeta CDR3 rearrangement, sequence reads were collapsed and filtered. For each sample, productive Simpson clonality was calculated by taking the square root of Simpson's diversity index across productive rearrangements. TCRdb took over this immuneACCESS table, retaining in-frame rearrangements with V and J assigned. Such tables are incomplete; in checked studies, under half of the missing clones stem from an unresolved V gene, and the remainder is unexplained. That table furnishes V, J and clone size, whereas the DNA furnished D and trimming. The sample yields about 270,000 clones; about nine tenths were counted once. The top ten clonotypes cover 3% of the sample.

This sample stems from a study of blood T cell repertoires in COVID-19 (dated by TCRdb to 2020 to 2022). In terms of the full investigation: Samples from collaborators originated in the United States, Italy and Spain and spanned both the acute and convalescent phases of COVID-19. The material from the prospective study consisted of cDNA or gDNA derived from T cells, B-cell-depleted T cells, or PBMCs. The dataset comprised deeply sampled blood TCRbeta repertoires from subjects exposed to, actively infected with, or recovered from COVID-19. The repertoires were released in a freely available public database meant as a resource for research on the immune response to SARS-CoV-2. The samples were drawn from two sources: the first 160 participants of the ongoing ImmuneRACE study, and 1,254 subjects contributed by 6 global collaborators. Nearly every sample came with metadata listing a de-identified subject ID, COVID-19 status, age in years and sex. Where HLA class I and class II types were available, the types were taken from metadata supplied by the sample provider, not from assay-based typing. The research as a whole found: How much clinical and demographic metadata was included differed by source and by participant, and the metadata was provided uncurated.

Enrolling through a virtual design, the prospective study's participants ranged in age from roughly 18 to 90 years and lived across some 22 United States geographic areas. In the prospective study, cohorts were assigned on the basis of participant-reported clinical history obtained from a screening survey and a study questionnaire. For ImmuneRACE Cohort 3, a participant was defined as recovered based on two consecutive negative NP/OP PCR tests, clearance by a healthcare professional, or resolution of symptoms. Each participant in the prospective study had whole blood, serum and a nasopharyngeal or oropharyngeal swab collected by mobile phlebotomists. Participants in the prospective study had the option to provide additional blood draws and questionnaires over a roughly 2-month period. Before DNA extraction, blood samples from the prospective study were shipped at room temperature or frozen. Taken from cysteine to phenylalanine, the CDR3 has 15 residues. The sequence is cut down to CDR3 DNA, 45 bases in frame from base 1. Unmatched junction bases come to 9, with V trimmed by 3 bases and J by 6 bases. CDR1 and CDR2, looked up from the germline V gene, are SGHRS and YFSETQ.

This sequence uses TRBV5-1 and TRBJ2-1; 7 central nucleotides agree with TRBD2. Sequenced material: PBMCs or T cells enriched from blood (not recorded which). The sequence came from a woman aged 45 to 65 who had recovered from COVID-19. The sequence in DNA is TGCGCCAGCAGCTCGGGACTAAGCAGGGTCAATGAGCAGTTCTTC. Its coded protein is CASSSGLSRVNEQFF.